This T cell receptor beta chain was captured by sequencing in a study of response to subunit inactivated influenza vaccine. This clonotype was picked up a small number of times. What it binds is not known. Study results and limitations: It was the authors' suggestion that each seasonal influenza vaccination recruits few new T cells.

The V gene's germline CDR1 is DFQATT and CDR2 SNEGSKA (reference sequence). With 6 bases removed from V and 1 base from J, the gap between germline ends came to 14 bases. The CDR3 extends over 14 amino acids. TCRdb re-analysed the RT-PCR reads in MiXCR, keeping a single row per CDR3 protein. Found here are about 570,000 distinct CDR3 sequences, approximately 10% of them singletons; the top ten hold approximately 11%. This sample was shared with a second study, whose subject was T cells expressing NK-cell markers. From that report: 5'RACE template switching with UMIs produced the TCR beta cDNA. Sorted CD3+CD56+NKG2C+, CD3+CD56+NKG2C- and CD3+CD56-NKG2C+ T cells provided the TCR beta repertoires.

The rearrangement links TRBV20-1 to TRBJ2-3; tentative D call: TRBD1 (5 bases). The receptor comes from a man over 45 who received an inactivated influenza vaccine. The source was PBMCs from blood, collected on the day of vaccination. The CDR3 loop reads CSASLLGRTDTQYF. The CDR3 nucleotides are TGCAGTGCCTCCTTATTGGGGCGCACAGATACGCAGTATTTT.